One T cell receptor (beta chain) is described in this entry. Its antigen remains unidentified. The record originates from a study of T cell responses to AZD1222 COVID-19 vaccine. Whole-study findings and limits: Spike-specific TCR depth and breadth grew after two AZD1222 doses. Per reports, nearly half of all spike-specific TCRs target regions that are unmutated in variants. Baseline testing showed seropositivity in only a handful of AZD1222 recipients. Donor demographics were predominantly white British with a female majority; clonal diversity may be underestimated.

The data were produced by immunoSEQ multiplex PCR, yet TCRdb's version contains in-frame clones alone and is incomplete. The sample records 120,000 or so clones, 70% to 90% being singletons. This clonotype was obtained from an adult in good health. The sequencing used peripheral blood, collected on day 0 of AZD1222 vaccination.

For the CDR3, the DNA is TGTGCCAGTAGTATAGGCTCTAGCGGGGCCTACCCGGGGGGGCAGTTCTTC. Translated, it gives CASSIGSSGAYPGGQFF. The chain uses TRBV19 and TRBJ2-1; 9 nucleotides match TRBD2. Germline V gene sequence: CDR1 LNHDA, CDR2 SQIVND (reference sequence). The length of the CDR3 is 17 residues. V trimming: 1 base; J trimming: 12 bases; junction bases outside the gene matches: 16. Drawing the rest from reference TRBV19 and TRBJ2-1, the complete variable domain is DGGITQSPKYLFRKEGQNVTLSCEQNLNHDAMYWYRQDPGQGLRLIYYSQIVNDFQKGDIAEGYSVSREKKESFPLTVTSAQKNPTAFYLCASSIGSSGAYPGGQFFGPGTRLTVL.